The clone carrying this TCR beta chain came up many times. Its antigen is still unknown. RNA transcripts yielded amplified TCR beta CDR3 regions. The primer set for the first-round RT-PCR of the TCR CDR3 was HTBI. In TCRdb, the multiplex PCR reads were re-called with MiXCR into one record per CDR3 protein. The sample contains about 600,000 distinct CDR3 sequences, 13% to 15% of which appear only once. Germline V gene sequence: CDR1 LGHNT, CDR2 FRNRAP. The length of the CDR3 is 14 residues. V lost 1 base, J lost 3 bases, and 0 bases stayed unmatched. Uncontrolled infection, other autoimmune disease, pregnancy or lactation barred patients from enrollment. The sample is drawn from a study of T cells in Graves' hyperthyroidism and ophthalmopathy. Study background: Initial diagnosis, before any treatment, was when peripheral blood was collected. General observations from the study: A 13 V-J signature model discriminated ophthalmopathy versus stable hyperthyroidism.

The source is a woman aged 18-29 years with Graves' ophthalmopathy. V usage is TRBV12-5 and J usage is TRBJ2-7, with TRBD1 identical over 10 bases. The source material was blood. This chain's CDR3 is CASGLGTGGYEQYF. The CDR3 nucleotides read TGTGCTAGTGGTTTGGGGACAGGGGGCTACGAGCAGTACTTC. Drawing the rest from reference TRBV12-5 and TRBJ2-7, the complete variable domain is DARVTQTPRHKVTEMGQEVTMRCQPILGHNTVFWYRQTMMQGLELLAYFRNRAPLDDSGMPKDRFSAEMPDATLATLKIQPSEPRDSAVYFCASGLGTGGYEQYFGPGTRLTVT.